These 10 T cell receptor beta chains share one sample of origin, sequenced in a study of T cells of healthy individuals. Using its own MiXCR run on the 5' RACE reads, TCRdb lists one record per CDR3 protein. The table lists about 63,000 distinct CDR3 sequences, around 15% of them singletons. The receptor source for this set is a human donor in good health.

This clonotype was observed a few times. V gene TRBV19 combines with J gene TRBJ2-5; D unresolved. V was shortened by 3 bases and J by 5 bases, with 10 bases between the two germline ends. The CDR3 has 13 amino acids. Germline CDR1 and CDR2: LNHDA and SQIVND (reference sequence). The CDR3 reads CASSIIAWETQYF. The CDR3 nucleotides are TGTGCCAGTAGTATCATAGCTTGGGAGACCCAGTACTTC.

This clonotype was detected a few times. The chain uses TRBV4-1 and TRBJ1-2; D gene uncertain. CDR1 is MGHRA, CDR2 YSYEKL, per germline. The CDR3 totals 15 residues. The V and J ends lost 0 bases and 4 bases respectively, with 12 bases between them. The CDR3 sequence is CASSQDKTGRYGYTF. Written as DNA, the CDR3 is TGCGCCAGCAGCCAAGATAAAACGGGCCGCTATGGCTACACCTTC.

V and J are TRBV12-3 or TRBV12-4 and TRBJ2-1; D remains ambiguous. This CDR3 is built from 11 residues. Trimming removed 6 bases from V and 6 bases from J, with 6 bases in between. CDR3 sequence (DNA): TGTGCCAGCAGATCAATCAATGAGCAGTTCTTC. Its translation is CASRSINEQFF.

In this sample, this clonotype turned up a few times. This rearrangement joins TRBV5-1 to TRBJ2-6; a possible D gene is TRBD1 (5 bases). Germline V CDR1 and CDR2: SGHRS, YFSETQ. The CDR3 is made up of 13 amino acids. V gave up 4 bases and J gave up 15 bases, with 17 bases separating them. CDR3 DNA sequence: TGCGCCAGCAGCCTAGACAGCGTCCCCGACCTGACTTTC. This codes for CASSLDSVPDLTF.

Ten or more counts support this clonotype. This sequence joins TRBV29-1 and TRBJ2-2; D remains unclear. The germline V gene has CDR1 SQVTM and CDR2 ANQGSEA. The ends were cut back, 3 bases at V and 1 base at J, with 9 bases in the middle. The CDR3 spans 14 residues. CDR3 sequence (DNA): TGCAGCGTTGATAGTCAGGTGAACACCGGGGAGCTGTTTTTT. This encodes CSVDSQVNTGELFF.

This clonotype was detected many times. The chain has TRBV7-6 and TRBJ2-3; D gene uncertain. Trimming pared 5 bases from V and 2 bases from J, leaving 5 bases between. The CDR3 length is 12 residues. Germline loops: CDR1 SGHVS, CDR2 FNYEAQ. The CDR3 sequence is CASSPHTDTQYF. CDR3 coding DNA: TGTGCCAGCAGCCCCCACACAGATACGCAGTATTTT.

This clonotype was seen many times. The gene calls are TRBV20-1 and TRBJ2-7; D is uncertain. The V end was cut by 6 bases, the J end by 2 bases, with 14 bases between. This CDR3 has 13 amino acids. Germline V gene sequence: CDR1 DFQATT, CDR2 SNEGSKA (reference sequence). CDR3 protein: CSALNGATYEQYF. CDR3 nucleotides: TGCAGTGCCCTCAATGGAGCTACCTACGAGCAGTACTTC.

This chain uses TRBV7-9 with TRBJ2-2; 7 bases are shared with TRBD2. Germline V gene lookup returns CDR1 SEHNR and CDR2 FQNEAQ (reference sequence). The V and J ends lost 5 bases and 1 base, in that order; junction bases with no gene match: 7. The CDR3 totals 16 residues. The CDR3 bases are TGTGCCAGCAGCACCCTAACTAGCGTGAACACCGGGGAGCTGTTTTTT. Its protein is CASSTLTSVNTGELFF.

This clonotype showed up many times. This sequence joins TRBV20-1 and TRBJ2-1, with 9 positions matching TRBD2. Germline V gene lookup returns CDR1 DFQATT and CDR2 SNEGSKA (reference sequence). V gave up 6 bases and J gave up 0 bases; unmatched junction bases: 6. The CDR3 extends over 15 amino acids. The CDR3 nucleotides read TGCAGTGCGGGGACTAGCAGGAGCTCCTACAATGAGCAGTTCTTC. Translated, it gives CSAGTSRSSYNEQFF.

At least ten counts were recorded for this clonotype. The chain joins TRBV5-1 to TRBJ1-2; D is possibly TRBD1 (6 bases). The CDR3 is made up of 14 amino acids. Germline V gene lookup returns CDR1 SGHRS and CDR2 YFSETQ. The ends were cut back, 5 bases at V and 6 bases at J, with 17 bases in the middle. This CDR3 is CASREHPRQDGYTF. In nucleotides, the CDR3 is TGCGCCAGCAGGGAACACCCTCGACAGGATGGCTACACCTTC.